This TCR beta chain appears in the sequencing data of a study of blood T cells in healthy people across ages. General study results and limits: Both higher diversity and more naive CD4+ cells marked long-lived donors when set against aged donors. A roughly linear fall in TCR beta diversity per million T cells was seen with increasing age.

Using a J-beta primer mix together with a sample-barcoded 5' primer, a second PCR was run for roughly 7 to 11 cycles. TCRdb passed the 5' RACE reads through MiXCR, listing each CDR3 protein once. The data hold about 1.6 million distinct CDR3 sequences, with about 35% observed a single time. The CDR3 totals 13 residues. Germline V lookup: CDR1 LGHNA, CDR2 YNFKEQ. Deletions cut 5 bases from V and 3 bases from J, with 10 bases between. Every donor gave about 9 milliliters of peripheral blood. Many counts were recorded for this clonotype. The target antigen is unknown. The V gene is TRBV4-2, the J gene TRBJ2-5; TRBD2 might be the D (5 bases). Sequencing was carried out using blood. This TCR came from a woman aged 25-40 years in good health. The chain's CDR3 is CASSAGEKETQYF. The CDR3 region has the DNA TGTGCCAGCAGCGCCGGGGAAAAAGAGACCCAGTACTTC.